This TCR beta chain was captured in a study of CD8 T cells in ankylosing spondylitis. Study-wide results and limits: In ankylosing spondylitis blood, a motif of roughly eight highly homologous TCR beta variants appeared characteristic.

The authors made TCR beta libraries by quantitative 5'-RACE with molecular barcodes. MiXCR was run by TCRdb on the 5' RACE reads, yielding one entry per CDR3 protein. The data hold some 350,000 distinct CDR3 sequences, with around 15% observed a single time. The germline CDR1 and CDR2 sequences are SGHRS and YFSETQ. The CDR3 totals 13 residues. Trimming removed 4 bases at V and 6 bases at J, with 11 bases between. This clonotype appeared a few times. Its antigen is not known. The genes are TRBV5-1 and TRBJ1-5; D uncertain. The sequenced sample was blood, either unsorted or a sorted T cell fraction (not recorded which). The sequence was collected from a male donor with ankylosing spondylitis or in good health (not recorded which). CDR3 sequence: CASSVDGGQPQHF. The CDR3, as DNA: TGCGCCAGCAGCGTGGATGGAGGTCAGCCCCAGCATTTT. Drawing the rest from reference TRBV5-1 and TRBJ1-5, the complete variable domain is KAGVTQTPRYLIKTRGQQVTLSCSPISGHRSVSWYQQTPGQGLQFLFEYFSETQRNKGNFPGRFSGRQFSNSRSEMNVSTLELGDSALYLCASSVDGGQPQHFGDGTRLSIL.